The 10 T cell receptor beta chains below were found in one sample sequenced in a study of CD8+CD57+ T cells in acquired aplastic anemia (dated by TCRdb to 2017 to 2018). Sequencing used an Illumina HiSeq 2000. Genomic DNA served as template for TCR beta VDJ combination and CDR3 sequence profiling. TCRdb reworked the public reads: Q25 trimming with fastp, MiXCR clone assembly, productive beta chains retained. Every CDR3 protein is listed once, alongside the most common genes and DNA of its rows. Here the sample has about 170,000 distinct CDR3 sequences; approximately 60% occur a single time. The ten largest clones add up to 45% of the sample. Sequenced: sorted CD4+, CD8+, or CD8+CD57+ T cells (not recorded which) from PBMCs. Receptor source: a human donor in good health.

This chain links TRBV19 with TRBJ2-2; D tentatively reads TRBD1 or TRBD2 (5 bases each). Germline CDR1 LNHDA, CDR2 SQIVND (reference sequence). The ends were cut back, 5 bases at V and 1 base at J, with 11 bases in the middle. The CDR3 spans 15 residues. The CDR3 is CASSPGTLNTGELFF. In nucleotides, the CDR3 is TGTGCCAGTAGTCCTGGGACCTTGAACACCGGGGAGCTGTTTTTT.

This clonotype was observed a few times. CDR3 sequence: CSARAGSGAYEQYF. Written as DNA, the CDR3 is TGCAGTGCTAGAGCCGGTAGCGGGGCTTACGAGCAGTACTTC. The gene calls are TRBV20-1 and TRBJ2-7, with 8 bases lining up with TRBD2. Germline trimming cut 1 base from V and 4 bases from J; bases unmatched to any gene: 6. This CDR3 contains 14 residues. CDR1 and CDR2 (germline): DFQATT, SNEGSKA (reference sequence).

This chain joins TRBV15 and TRBJ2-7; D unclear. V lost 1 base, J lost 9 bases, and 10 bases lay in between. The germline V gene encodes CDR1 LNHNV and CDR2 YYDKDF (reference sequence). The CDR3 extends over 12 amino acids. For the CDR3, the DNA is TGTGCCACCAGCAGAGTAGACTCGCTGCAGTACTTC. It codes for CATSRVDSLQYF.

The rearrangement uses TRBV9 and TRBJ1-3; D not resolved. This CDR3 is built from 14 residues. V lost 0 bases to trimming and J lost 8 bases, with 12 bases between them. Germline loops: CDR1 SGDLS, CDR2 YYNGEE. CDR3 DNA sequence: TGTGCCAGCAGCGTAGGACCTCTCGGGGACACCATATATTTT. Its translation: CASSVGPLGDTIYF.

The chain carries TRBV20-1 and TRBJ2-1, with 15 bases fitting TRBD2. Trimming removed 6 bases from V and 5 bases from J; junction bases left unmatched: 5. Per the germline V gene, CDR1 is DFQATT and CDR2 is SNEGSKA (reference sequence). This CDR3 is built from 15 residues. CDR3 in DNA: TGCAGTGCCGCGGGACTAGCGGGAGGTAACAATGAGCAGTTCTTC. It translates to CSAAGLAGGNNEQFF.

A note on this clonotype: A much larger clone is a single base away; this may be a read error. The chain combines TRBV9 with TRBJ2-3; D unresolved. Germline lookup yields CDR1 SGDLS and CDR2 YYNGEE. Trimming stripped 2 bases from V and 4 bases from J, with 8 bases between. The CDR3 spans 13 residues. CDR3 bases: TGTGCCAGCAGCGTGGGGTTGGCAGATACGCAGTATTTT. This encodes CASSVGLADTQYF.

Here the CDR3 reads CASSIDRDSPLHF. Written as DNA, the CDR3 is TGTGCCAGTAGTATCGACAGGGATTCACCCCTCCACTTT. The chain combines TRBV19 with TRBJ1-6, with 7 bases lining up with TRBD1. Germline V gene sequence: CDR1 LNHDA, CDR2 SQIVND (reference sequence). The CDR3 is 13 amino acids. Germline trimming cut 3 bases from V and 8 bases from J; bases unmatched to any gene: 1.

Regarding this clonotype: Germline is not matched at one junction end, which may reflect a read error. This chain joins TRBV5-1 and TRBJ1-3; weak D call: TRBD1 (5 bases). The CDR3 sequence is 15 residues long. In germline, CDR1 is SGHRS, CDR2 YFSETQ. The CDR3 here is CASRRDRRSGNTIYF. CDR3 sequence (DNA): TGTGCCAGCAGACGGGACCGACGCTCTGGAAACACCATATATTTT.

The chain links TRBV13 to TRBJ1-1; maybe TRBD1 (6 bases). V lost 4 bases to trimming and J lost 3 bases, with 15 bases between them. Germline CDR1 and CDR2: PRHDT and FYEKMQ (reference sequence). CDR3 size: 15 residues. CDR3 DNA: TGTGCCAGCAGCTATAGGGGGTTGTCGGACACTGAAGCTTTCTTT. Translated: CASSYRGLSDTEAFF.

The chain joins TRBV10-3 to TRBJ2-3, with a weak D call TRBD2 (6 bases). The CDR3 has 12 residues. Germline values: CDR1 ENHRY, CDR2 SYGVKD. Deletions cut 6 bases from V and 9 bases from J, with 13 bases between. The CDR3 spells CAISETSFTQYF. As DNA, the CDR3 is TGTGCCATCAGCGAAACTAGCTTCACGCAGTATTTT.